Sequencing of this TCR beta chain was carried out in a study of CD8+ T cells in alopecia areata. Across the whole study: Treated patients were given 5 to 10 mg oral tofacitinib twice daily.

Sequencing relied on a cDNA template that was reverse transcribed from extracted RNA. TCRdb's copy holds only in-frame clones and misses some; the assay was immunoSEQ multiplex PCR. The sample has roughly 5,900 clones; roughly 61% are singletons. Study-wide results and limits: Significant decreases in scalp clonality and expanded CD8+ clones followed tofacitinib treatment. Normal skin's resident alphabeta T cells are also sequenced in scalp samples. Many expanded lesional clones persisted during tofacitinib (in both scalp and blood).

The treatment here: oral pan-JAK inhibitor, 5-10 mg twice daily. Peripheral blood, together with lesional scalp punch biopsies, was collected from alopecia areata patients. This clone was seen a handful of times. The antigen is not known. This TCR was sampled from a human donor with alopecia areata. The sequences come from skin, collected at roughly week 30, from a patient treated with tofacitinib.

CDR3 region: CASSMRGPVTDTQYF. CDR3 bases: TGTGCCAGTAGTATGCGGGGCCCTGTTACAGATACGCAGTATTTT. The J gene is TRBJ2-3, the V gene TRBV19, with D maybe TRBD2 (6 bases). Looked up from germline, CDR1 is LNHDA and CDR2 is SQIVND (reference sequence). The V end was cut by 3 bases, the J end by 3 bases, with 13 bases between. The length of the CDR3 is 15 residues.